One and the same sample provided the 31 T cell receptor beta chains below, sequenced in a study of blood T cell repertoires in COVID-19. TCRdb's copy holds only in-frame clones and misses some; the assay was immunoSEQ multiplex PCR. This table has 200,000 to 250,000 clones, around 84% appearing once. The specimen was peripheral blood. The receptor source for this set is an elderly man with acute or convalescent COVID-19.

The CDR3 nucleotides are TGCAGCGCATGGGACACCCCGACCGGGGAGCTGTTTTTT. Amino acids: CSAWDTPTGELFF. This chain joins TRBV29-1 and TRBJ2-2; perhaps TRBD1 as D (6 bases). Between the trimmed V and J ends, which lost 7 bases and 5 bases, there was a span of 14 bases. There are 13 residues in the CDR3. Germline CDR1 SQVTM, CDR2 ANQGSEA.

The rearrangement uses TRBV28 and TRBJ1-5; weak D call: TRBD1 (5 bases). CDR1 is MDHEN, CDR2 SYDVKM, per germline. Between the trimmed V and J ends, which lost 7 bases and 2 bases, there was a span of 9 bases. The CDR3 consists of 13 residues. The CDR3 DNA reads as TGTGCCAGCACAGTACAGGGCAATCAGCCCCAGCATTTT. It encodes CASTVQGNQPQHF.

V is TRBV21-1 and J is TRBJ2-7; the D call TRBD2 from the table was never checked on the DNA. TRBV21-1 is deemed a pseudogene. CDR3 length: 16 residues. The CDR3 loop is CASSKTGETEAYEQYF. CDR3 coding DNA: TGTGCCAGCAGCAAAACGGGGGAGACAGAGGCCTACGAGCAGTACTTC.

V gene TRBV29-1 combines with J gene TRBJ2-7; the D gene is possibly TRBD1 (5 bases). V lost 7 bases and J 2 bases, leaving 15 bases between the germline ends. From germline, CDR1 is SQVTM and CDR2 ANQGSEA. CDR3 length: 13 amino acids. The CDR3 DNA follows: TGCAGCGCTCGCATTCAGGGAACCTACGAGCAGTACTTC. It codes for CSARIQGTYEQYF.

CDR3 amino acids: CASSKNQGQAFF. CDR3 coding DNA: TGTGCCAGCAGCAAAAACCAGGGGCAAGCTTTCTTT. The chain has TRBV27 and TRBJ1-1; tentatively, D is TRBD1 (6 bases). Germline V gene data show CDR1 as MNHEY and CDR2 as SMNVEV (reference sequence). The V and J ends lost 6 bases and 9 bases respectively, with 14 bases between them. This CDR3 comprises 12 residues.

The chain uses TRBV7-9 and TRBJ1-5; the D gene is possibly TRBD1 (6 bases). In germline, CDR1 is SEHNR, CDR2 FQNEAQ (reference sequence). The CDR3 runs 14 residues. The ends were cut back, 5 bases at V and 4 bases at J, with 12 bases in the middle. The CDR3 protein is CASSPGTTNQPQHF. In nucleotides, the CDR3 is TGTGCCAGCAGCCCTGGGACAACTAATCAGCCCCAGCATTTT.

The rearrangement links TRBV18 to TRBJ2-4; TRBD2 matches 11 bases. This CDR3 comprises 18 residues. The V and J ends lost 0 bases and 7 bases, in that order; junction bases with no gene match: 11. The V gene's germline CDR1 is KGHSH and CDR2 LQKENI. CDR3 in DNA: TGTGCCAGCTCACCACCGCGCCTAGCGGGAGGCTCTGGGAACATTCAGTACTTC. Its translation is CASSPPRLAGGSGNIQYF.

The CDR3 spells CASSVDLTSGINEQYF. DNA for the CDR3: TGTGCCAGCAGCGTAGATCTTACTAGCGGGATTAACGAGCAGTACTTC. This chain connects TRBV9 to TRBJ2-7; 10 bases are a match to TRBD2. CDR3 length: 16 amino acids. The germline V gene encodes CDR1 SGDLS and CDR2 YYNGEE. With V trimmed by 0 bases and J by 5 bases, 8 bases remained unmatched.

CDR3 protein: CASSLGTGAYLRGYTF. For the CDR3, the DNA is TGTGCCAGCTCACTTGGGACAGGGGCATACCTACGGGGCTACACCTTC. The gene calls are TRBV18 and TRBJ1-2; 10 nucleotides line up with TRBD1. The ends lost 4 bases at V and 8 bases at J; junction bases unmatched: 13. The CDR3 length is 16 residues. Per germline, CDR1 KGHSH and CDR2 LQKENI.

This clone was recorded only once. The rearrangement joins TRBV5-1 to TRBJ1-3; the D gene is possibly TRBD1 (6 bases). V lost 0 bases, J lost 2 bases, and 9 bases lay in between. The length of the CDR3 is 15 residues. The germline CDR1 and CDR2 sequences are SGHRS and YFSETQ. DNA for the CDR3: TGCGCCAGCAGCTTGGGAACAGGGCCTGGAAACACCATATATTTT. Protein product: CASSLGTGPGNTIYF.

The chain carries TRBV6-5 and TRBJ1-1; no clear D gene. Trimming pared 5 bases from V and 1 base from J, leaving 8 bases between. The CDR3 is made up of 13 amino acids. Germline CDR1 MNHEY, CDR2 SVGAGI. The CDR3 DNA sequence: TGTGCCAGCAGTCGAGGAGAGAACACTGAAGCTTTCTTT. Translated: CASSRGENTEAFF.

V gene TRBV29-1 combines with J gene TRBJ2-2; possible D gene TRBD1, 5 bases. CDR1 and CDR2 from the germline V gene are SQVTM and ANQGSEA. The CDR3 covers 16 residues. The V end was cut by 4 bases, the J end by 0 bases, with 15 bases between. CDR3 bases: TGCAGCGTTGTTCTTCTCAGACAGCCGAACACCGGGGAGCTGTTTTTT. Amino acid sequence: CSVVLLRQPNTGELFF.

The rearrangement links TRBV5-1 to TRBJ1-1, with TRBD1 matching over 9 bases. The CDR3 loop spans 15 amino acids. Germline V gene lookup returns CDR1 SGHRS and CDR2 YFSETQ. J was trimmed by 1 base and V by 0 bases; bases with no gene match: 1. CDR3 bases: TGCGCCAGCAGCTTGGGGGACAGGGAGAACACTGAAGCTTTCTTT. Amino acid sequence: CASSLGDRENTEAFF.

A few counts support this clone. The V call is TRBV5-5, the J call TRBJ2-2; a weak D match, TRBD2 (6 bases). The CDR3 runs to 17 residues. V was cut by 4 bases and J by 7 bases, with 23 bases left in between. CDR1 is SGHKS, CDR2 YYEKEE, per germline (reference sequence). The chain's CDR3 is CASSGGAEGLLIGELFF. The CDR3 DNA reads TGTGCCAGCAGCGGCGGGGCGGAAGGGCTTTTAATCGGGGAGCTGTTTTTT.

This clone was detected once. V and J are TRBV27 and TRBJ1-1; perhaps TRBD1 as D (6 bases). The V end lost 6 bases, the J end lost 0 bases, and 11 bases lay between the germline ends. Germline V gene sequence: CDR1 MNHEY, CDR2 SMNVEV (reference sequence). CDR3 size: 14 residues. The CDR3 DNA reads TGTGCCAGCAGACAACAGGGTATGAACACTGAAGCTTTCTTT. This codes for CASRQQGMNTEAFF.

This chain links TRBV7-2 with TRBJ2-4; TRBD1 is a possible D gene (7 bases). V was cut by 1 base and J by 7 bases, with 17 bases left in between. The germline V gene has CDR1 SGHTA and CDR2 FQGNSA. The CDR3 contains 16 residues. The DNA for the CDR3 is TGTGCCAGCAGCTTAGACACAGGGGCGGGATTGAACATTCAGTACTTC. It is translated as CASSLDTGAGLNIQYF.

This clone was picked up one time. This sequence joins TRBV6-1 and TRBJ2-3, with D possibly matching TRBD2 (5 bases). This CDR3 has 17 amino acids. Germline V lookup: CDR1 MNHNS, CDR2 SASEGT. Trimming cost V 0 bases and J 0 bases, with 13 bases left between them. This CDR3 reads CASSEARGFGSTDTQYF. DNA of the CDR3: TGTGCCAGCAGTGAAGCGCGAGGGTTCGGGAGCACAGATACGCAGTATTTT.

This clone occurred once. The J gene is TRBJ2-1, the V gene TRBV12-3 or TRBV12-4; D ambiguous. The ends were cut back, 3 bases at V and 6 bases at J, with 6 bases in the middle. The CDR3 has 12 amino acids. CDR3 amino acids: CASSFGGNEQFF. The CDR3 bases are TGTGCCAGCAGTTTTGGCGGCAATGAGCAGTTCTTC.

For the CDR3, the DNA is TGTGCCAGCTCACCACCTTTTGCAAAAACTAGCACAGATACGCAGTATTTT. Encoded protein: CASSPPFAKTSTDTQYF. The chain joins TRBV18 to TRBJ2-3; D unresolved. Trimming stripped 0 bases from V and 0 bases from J, with 13 bases between. The CDR3 covers 17 residues. Per germline, CDR1 KGHSH and CDR2 LQKENI.

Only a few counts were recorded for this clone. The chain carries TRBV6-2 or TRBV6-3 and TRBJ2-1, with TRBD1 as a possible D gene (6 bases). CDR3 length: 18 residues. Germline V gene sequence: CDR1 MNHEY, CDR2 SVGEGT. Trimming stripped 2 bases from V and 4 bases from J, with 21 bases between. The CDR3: CASSYSTGQGRSYNEQFF. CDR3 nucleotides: TGTGCCAGCAGTTACAGCACAGGGCAGGGGCGTTCGTACAATGAGCAGTTCTTC.

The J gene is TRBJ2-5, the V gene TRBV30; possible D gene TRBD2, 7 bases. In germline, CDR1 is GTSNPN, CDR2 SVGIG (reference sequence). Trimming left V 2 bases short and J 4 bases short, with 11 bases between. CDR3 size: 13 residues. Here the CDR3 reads CAWSRGARETQYF. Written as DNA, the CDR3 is TGTGCCTGGAGTCGGGGGGCACGAGAGACCCAGTACTTC.

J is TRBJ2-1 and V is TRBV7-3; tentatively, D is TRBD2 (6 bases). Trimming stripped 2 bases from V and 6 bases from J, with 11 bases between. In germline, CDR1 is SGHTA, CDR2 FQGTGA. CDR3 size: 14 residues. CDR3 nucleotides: TGTGCCAGCAGCTTAGGTGATAGCGGCAATGAGCAGTTCTTC. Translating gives CASSLGDSGNEQFF.

The CDR3 DNA is TGTGCCAGCAGCTCCCCCTCCGGGAGCGGGAACACCGGGGAGCTGTTTTTT. It yields the protein CASSSPSGSGNTGELFF. This chain joins TRBV7-2 and TRBJ2-2, with D possibly matching TRBD2 (6 bases). The V and J ends lost 4 bases and 1 base respectively, with 16 bases between them. The germline V gene has CDR1 SGHTA and CDR2 FQGNSA. The CDR3 is 17 residues long.

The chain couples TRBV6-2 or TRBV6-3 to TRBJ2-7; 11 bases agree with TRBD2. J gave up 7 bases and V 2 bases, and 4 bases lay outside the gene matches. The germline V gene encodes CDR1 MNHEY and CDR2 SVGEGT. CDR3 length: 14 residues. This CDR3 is CASSYGLAGGEQYV. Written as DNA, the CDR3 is TGTGCCAGCAGTTACGGGCTAGCGGGAGGAGAGCAGTACGTC.

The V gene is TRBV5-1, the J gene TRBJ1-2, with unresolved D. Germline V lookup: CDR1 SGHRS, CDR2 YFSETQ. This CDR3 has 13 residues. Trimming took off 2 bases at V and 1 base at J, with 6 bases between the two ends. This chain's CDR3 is CASSFPDNYGYTF. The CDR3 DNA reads TGCGCCAGCAGCTTCCCAGATAACTATGGCTACACCTTC.

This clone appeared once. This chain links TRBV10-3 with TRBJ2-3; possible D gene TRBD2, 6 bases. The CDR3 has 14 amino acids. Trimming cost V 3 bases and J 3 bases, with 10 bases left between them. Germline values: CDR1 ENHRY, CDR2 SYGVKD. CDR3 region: CAISDGLATDTQYF. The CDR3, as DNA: TGTGCCATCAGTGATGGTCTAGCGACAGATACGCAGTATTTT.

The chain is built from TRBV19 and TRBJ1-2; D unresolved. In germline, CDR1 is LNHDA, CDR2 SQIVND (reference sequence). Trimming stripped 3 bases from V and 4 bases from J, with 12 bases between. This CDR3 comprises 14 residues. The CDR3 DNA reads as TGTGCCAGTAGTATCCGCCAGGCCTCCTATGGCTACACCTTC. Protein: CASSIRQASYGYTF.

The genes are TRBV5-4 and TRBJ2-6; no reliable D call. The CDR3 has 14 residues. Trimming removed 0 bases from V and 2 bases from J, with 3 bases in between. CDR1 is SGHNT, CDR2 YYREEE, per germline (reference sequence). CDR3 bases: TGTGCCAGCAGCTTGGTAGCTGGGGCCAACGTCCTGACTTTC. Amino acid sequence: CASSLVAGANVLTF. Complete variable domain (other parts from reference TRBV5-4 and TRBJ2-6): ETGVTQSPTHLIKTRGQQVTLRCSSQSGHNTVSWYQQALGQGPQFIFQYYREEENGRGNFPPRFSGLQFPNYSSELNVNALELDDSALYLCASSLVAGANVLTFGAGSRLTVL.

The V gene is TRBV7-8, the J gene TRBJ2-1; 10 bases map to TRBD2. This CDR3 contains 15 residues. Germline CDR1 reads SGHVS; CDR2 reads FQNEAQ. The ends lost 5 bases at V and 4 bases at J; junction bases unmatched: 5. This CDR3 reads CASSKTSGTYNEQFF. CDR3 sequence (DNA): TGTGCCAGCAGCAAAACTAGCGGGACTTACAATGAGCAGTTCTTC.

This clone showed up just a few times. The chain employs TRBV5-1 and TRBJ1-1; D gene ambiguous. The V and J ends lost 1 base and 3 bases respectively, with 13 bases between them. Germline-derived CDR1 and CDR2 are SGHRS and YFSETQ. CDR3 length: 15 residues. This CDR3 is CASSLLGQRYTEAFF. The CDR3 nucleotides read TGCGCCAGCAGCTTGTTAGGGCAGCGGTACACTGAAGCTTTCTTT.

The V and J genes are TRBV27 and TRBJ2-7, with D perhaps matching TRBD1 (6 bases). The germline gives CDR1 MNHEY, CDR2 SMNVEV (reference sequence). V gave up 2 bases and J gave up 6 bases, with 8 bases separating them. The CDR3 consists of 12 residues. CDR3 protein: CASSLGRGEQYF. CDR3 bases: TGTGCCAGCAGTTTAGGCAGGGGCGAGCAGTACTTC.